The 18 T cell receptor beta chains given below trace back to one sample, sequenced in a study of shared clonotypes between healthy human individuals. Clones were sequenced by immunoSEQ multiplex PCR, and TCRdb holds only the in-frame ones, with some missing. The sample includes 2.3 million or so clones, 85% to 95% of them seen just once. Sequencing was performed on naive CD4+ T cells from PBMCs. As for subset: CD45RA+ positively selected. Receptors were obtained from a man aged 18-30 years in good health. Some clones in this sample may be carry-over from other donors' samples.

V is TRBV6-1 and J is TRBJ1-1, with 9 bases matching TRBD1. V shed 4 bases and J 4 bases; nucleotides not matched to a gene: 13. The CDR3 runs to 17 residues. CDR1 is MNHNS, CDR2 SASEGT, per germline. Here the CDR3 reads CASSGPTGGSRSTEAFF. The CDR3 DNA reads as TGTGCCAGCAGTGGACCGACAGGGGGTTCACGGAGCACTGAAGCTTTCTTT.

CDR3 DNA: TGTGCCAGCAGCCGAATCGGATTTACTAGCTACAATGAGCAGTTCTTC. It yields the protein CASSRIGFTSYNEQFF. V gene TRBV5-4 combines with J gene TRBJ2-1; tentative D call: TRBD2 (5 bases). Germline V CDR1 and CDR2: SGHNT, YYREEE (reference sequence). The V end lost 4 bases, the J end lost 3 bases, and 17 bases lay between the germline ends. The CDR3 covers 16 residues.

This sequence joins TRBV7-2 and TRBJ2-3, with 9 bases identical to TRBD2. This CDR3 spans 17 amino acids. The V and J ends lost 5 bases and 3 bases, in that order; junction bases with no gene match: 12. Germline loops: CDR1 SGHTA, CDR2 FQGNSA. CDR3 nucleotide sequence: TGTGCCAGCAGCGCTCAGACTAGCGGCCCTCGAACAGATACGCAGTATTTT. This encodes CASSAQTSGPRTDTQYF.

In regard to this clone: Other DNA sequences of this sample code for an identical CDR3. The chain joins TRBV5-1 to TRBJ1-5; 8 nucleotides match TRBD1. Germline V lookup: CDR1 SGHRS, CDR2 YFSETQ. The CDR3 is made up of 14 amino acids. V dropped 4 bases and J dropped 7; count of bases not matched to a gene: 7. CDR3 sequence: CASSPGQGGQPQHF. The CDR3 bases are TGCGCCAGCAGCCCCGGACAGGGCGGACAGCCCCAGCATTTT.

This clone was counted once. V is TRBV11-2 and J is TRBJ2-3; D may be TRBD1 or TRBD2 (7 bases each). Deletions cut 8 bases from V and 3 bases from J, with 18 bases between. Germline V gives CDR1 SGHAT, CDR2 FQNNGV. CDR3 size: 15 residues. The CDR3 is CASATQGGRTDTQYF. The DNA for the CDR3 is TGTGCCAGCGCAACCCAGGGGGGGCGAACAGATACGCAGTATTTT.

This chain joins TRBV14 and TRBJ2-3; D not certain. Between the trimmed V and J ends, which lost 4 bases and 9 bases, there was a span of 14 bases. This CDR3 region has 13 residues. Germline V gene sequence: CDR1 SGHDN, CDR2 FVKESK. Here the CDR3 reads CASSPRLGPTQYF. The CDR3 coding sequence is TGTGCCAGCAGCCCCCGTTTAGGACCCACGCAGTATTTT.

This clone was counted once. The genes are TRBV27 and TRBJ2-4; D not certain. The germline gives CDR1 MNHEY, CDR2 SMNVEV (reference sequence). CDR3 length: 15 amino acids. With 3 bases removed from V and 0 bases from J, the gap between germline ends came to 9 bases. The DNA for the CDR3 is TGTGCCAGCAGTTTTACGGTGCTAGCCAAAAACATTCAGTACTTC. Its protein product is CASSFTVLAKNIQYF.

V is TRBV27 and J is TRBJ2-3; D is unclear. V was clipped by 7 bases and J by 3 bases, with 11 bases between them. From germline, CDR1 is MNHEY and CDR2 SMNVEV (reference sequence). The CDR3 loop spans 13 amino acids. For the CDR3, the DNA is TGTGCCAGCACAAGCCTGCAAACAGATACGCAGTATTTT. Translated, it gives CASTSLQTDTQYF.

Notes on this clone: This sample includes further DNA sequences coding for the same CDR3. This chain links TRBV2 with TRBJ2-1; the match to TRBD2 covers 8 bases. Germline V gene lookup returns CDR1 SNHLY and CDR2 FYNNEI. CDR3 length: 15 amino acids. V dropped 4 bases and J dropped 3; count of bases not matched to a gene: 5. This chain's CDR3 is CASSALAGLYNEQFF. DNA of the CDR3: TGTGCCAGCAGTGCCTTAGCGGGACTCTACAATGAGCAGTTCTTC.

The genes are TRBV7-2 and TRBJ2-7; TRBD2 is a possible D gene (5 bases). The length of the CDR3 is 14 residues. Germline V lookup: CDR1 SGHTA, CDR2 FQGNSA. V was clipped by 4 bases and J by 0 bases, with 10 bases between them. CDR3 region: CASSSRDYSYEQYF. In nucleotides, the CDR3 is TGTGCCAGCAGCTCCAGAGACTACTCCTACGAGCAGTACTTC.

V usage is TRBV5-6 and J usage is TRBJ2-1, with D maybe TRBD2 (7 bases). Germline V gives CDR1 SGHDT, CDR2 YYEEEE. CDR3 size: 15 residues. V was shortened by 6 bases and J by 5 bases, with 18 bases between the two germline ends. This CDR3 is CASTNIGGPHNEQFF. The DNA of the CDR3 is TGTGCCAGCACCAACATCGGGGGGCCCCACAATGAGCAGTTCTTC.

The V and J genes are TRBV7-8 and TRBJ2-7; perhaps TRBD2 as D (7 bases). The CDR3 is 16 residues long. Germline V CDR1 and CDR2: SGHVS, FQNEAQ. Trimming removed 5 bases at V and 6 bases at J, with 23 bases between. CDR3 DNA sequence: TGTGCCAGCAGCGTCGGCCGCGGGGGCATTCGTTCCGAGCAGTACTTC. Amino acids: CASSVGRGGIRSEQYF.

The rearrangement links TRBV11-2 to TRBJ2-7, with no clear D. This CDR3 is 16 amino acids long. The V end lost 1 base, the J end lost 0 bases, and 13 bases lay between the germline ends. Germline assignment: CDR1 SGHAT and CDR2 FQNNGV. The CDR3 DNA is TGTGCCAGCAGCTTAGCGGTCAGATACCGCTCCTACGAGCAGTACTTC. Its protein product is CASSLAVRYRSYEQYF.

The CDR3 is CASGPSNPYGYTF. DNA of the CDR3: TGTGCCAGTGGACCCTCGAATCCCTATGGCTACACCTTC. This sequence joins TRBV28 and TRBJ1-2; D gene unclear. The CDR3 has 13 residues. Germline V gene data show CDR1 as MDHEN and CDR2 as SYDVKM. Deletions cut 9 bases from V and 4 bases from J, with 15 bases between.

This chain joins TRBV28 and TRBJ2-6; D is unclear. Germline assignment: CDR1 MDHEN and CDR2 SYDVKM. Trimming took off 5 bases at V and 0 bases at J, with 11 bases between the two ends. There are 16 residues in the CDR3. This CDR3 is CASSLRALSGANVLTF. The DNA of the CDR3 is TGTGCCAGCAGTCTCCGGGCTCTCTCTGGGGCCAACGTCCTGACTTTC.

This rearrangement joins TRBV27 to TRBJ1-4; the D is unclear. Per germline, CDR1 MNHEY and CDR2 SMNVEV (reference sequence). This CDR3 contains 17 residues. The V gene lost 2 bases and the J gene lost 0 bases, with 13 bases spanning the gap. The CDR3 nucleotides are TGTGCCAGCAGTTTAAACCCCCTAAGAGCAACTAATGAAAAACTGTTTTTT. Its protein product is CASSLNPLRATNEKLFF.

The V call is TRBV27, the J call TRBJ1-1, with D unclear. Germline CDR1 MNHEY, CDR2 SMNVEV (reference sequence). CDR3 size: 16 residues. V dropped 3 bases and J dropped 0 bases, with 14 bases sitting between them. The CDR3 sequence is CASSFKHMAVNTEAFF. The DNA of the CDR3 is TGTGCCAGCAGTTTTAAACACATGGCCGTGAACACTGAAGCTTTCTTT.

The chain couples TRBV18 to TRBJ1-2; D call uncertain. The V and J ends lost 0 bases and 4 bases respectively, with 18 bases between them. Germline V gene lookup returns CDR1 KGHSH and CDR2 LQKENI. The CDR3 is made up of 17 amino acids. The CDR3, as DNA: TGTGCCAGCTCACCACCGAGGGTGAGGGTGGAAGGCTATGGCTACACCTTC. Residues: CASSPPRVRVEGYGYTF.